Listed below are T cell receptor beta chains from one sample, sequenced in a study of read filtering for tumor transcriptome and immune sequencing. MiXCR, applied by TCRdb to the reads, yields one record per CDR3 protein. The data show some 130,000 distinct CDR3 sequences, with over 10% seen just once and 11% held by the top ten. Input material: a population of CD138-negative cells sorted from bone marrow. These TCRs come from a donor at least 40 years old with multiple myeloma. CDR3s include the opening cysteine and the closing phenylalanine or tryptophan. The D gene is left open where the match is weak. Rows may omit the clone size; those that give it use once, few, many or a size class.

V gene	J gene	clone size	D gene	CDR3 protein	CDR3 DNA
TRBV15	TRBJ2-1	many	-	CATSREGFTYNEQFF	TGTGCCACCAGCAGAGAAGGGTTCACCTACAATGAGCAGTTCTTC
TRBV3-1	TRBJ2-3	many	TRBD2	CASSQVLAGLTDTQYF	TGTGCCAGCAGCCAAGTTTTAGCGGGCCTCACAGATACGCAGTATTTT
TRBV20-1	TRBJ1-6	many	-	CSARDPGRSSYNSPLHF	TGCAGTGCTAGAGATCCGGGCAGAAGCTCCTATAATTCACCCCTCCACTTT
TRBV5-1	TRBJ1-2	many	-	CASSLAMGADGGTF	TGCGCCAGCAGCTTGGCCATGGGGGCTGACGGTGGGACCTTC
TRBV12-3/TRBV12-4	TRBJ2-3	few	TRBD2	CASSIIAGSDTQYF	TGTGCCAGCAGTATAATAGCGGGGTCAGATACGCAGTATTTT
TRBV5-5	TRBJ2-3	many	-	CASSTTESTDTQYF	TGTGCCAGCAGCACAACAGAGAGCACAGATACGCAGTATTTT
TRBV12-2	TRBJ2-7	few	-	CASRLEAGGTSYEQYF	TGTGCAAGTCGCTTAGAGGCGGGAGGCACCTCCTACGAGCAGTACTTC
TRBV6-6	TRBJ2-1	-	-	CASSSPDGRSSYNEQFF	TGTGCCAGCAGTTCGCCGGACGGGCGAAGCTCCTACAATGAGCAGTTCTTC
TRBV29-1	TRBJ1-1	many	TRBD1	CSVQQGGNTEAFF	TGCAGCGTGCAACAGGGGGGGAACACTGAAGCTTTCTTT
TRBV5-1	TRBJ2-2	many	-	CASSEYRTDTGELFF	TGCGCCAGCAGCGAATATCGGACAGACACCGGGGAGCTGTTTTTT
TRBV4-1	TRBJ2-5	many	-	CASSNGVQETQYF	TGCGCCAGCAGCAACGGGGTCCAAGAGACCCAGTACTTC
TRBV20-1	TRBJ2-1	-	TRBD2	CSARVSSGGESYNEQFF	TGCAGTGCTAGAGTTAGTAGCGGGGGGGAGTCCTACAATGAGCAGTTCTTC
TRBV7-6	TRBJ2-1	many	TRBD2	CASSLVFGLAGGNEQFF	TGTGCCAGCAGCTTAGTGTTTGGACTAGCGGGGGGAAATGAGCAGTTCTTC
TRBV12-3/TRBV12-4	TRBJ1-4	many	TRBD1	CASSSQQGASEKLFF	TGTGCCAGCAGTTCCCAACAGGGGGCAAGCGAAAAACTGTTTTTT
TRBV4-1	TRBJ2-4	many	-	CASSQEGAGIKNIQYF	TGCGCCAGCAGCCAAGAAGGTGCAGGGATCAAAAACATTCAGTACTTC
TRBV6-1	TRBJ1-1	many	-	CASSEVWRNTEAFF	TGTGCCAGCAGTGAGGTATGGAGGAACACTGAAGCTTTCTTT
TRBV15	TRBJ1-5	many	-	CATSRVTGYGQPQHF	TGTGCCACCAGCAGGGTTACAGGGTATGGTCAGCCCCAGCATTTT
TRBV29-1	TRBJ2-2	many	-	CSARQGGGGELFF	TGCAGCGCTCGTCAGGGGGGCGGCGGGGAGCTGTTTTTT
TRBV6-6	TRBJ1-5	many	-	CASFKRGISNQPQHF	TGTGCCAGCTTCAAACGGGGGATCAGCAATCAGCCCCAGCATTTT
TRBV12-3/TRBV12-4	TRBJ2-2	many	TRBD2	CASSKGVAGGTGELFF	TGTGCCAGCTCCAAGGGAGTTGCGGGGGGGACCGGGGAGCTGTTTTTT
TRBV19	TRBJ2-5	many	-	CASSQGQQETQYF	TGTGCCAGTTCCCAGGGGCAGCAAGAGACCCAGTACTTC
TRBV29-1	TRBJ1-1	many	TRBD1	CSVRWDSEAFF	TGCAGCGTTAGGTGGGACAGTGAAGCTTTCTTT
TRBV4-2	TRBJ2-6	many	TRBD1	CASSQVGTGVASGANVLTF	TGTGCCAGCAGCCAAGTTGGAACAGGGGTGGCCTCTGGGGCCAACGTCCTGACTTTC
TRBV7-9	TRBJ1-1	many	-	CASSLVQTAEAFF	TGTGCCAGCAGCTTAGTCCAGACGGCTGAAGCTTTCTTT
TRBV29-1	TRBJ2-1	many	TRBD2	CSHQSTGTSGGTSSYNEQFF	TGCAGCCATCAATCGACCGGGACTAGCGGAGGTACGAGCTCCTACAATGAGCAGTTCTTC
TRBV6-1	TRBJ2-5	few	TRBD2	CASSVGLVQETQYF	TGTGCCAGCAGTGTAGGACTAGTCCAAGAGACCCAGTACTTC
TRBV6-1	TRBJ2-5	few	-	CASSEVGYPGETQYF	TGTGCCAGCAGTGAGGTCGGCTACCCTGGGGAGACCCAGTACTTC
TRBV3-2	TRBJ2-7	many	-	CASSRQGSDEQYF	TGTGCCAGCAGCCGCCAGGGGAGCGACGAGCAGTACTTC
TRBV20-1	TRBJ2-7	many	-	CAVRGSSYEQYF	TGCGCCGTCCGGGGGAGCTCCTACGAGCAGTACTTC
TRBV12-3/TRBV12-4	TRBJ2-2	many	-	CASRLLTGELFF	TGTGCCAGCAGACTCTTGACCGGGGAGCTGTTTTTT